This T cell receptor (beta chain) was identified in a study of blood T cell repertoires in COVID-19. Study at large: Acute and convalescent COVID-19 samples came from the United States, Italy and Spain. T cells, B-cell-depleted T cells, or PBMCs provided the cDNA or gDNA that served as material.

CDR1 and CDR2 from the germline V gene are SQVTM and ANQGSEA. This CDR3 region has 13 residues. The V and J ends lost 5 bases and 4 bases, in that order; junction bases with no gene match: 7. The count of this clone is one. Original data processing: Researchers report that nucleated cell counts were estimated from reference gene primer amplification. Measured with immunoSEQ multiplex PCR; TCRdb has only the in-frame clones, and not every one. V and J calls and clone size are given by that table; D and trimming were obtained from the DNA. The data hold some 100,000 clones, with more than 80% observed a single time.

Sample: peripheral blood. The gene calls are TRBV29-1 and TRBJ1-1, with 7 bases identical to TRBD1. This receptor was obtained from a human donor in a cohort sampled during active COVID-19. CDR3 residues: CSVSNRGGTEAFF. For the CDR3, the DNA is TGCAGCGTTTCCAACAGGGGTGGCACTGAAGCTTTCTTT.